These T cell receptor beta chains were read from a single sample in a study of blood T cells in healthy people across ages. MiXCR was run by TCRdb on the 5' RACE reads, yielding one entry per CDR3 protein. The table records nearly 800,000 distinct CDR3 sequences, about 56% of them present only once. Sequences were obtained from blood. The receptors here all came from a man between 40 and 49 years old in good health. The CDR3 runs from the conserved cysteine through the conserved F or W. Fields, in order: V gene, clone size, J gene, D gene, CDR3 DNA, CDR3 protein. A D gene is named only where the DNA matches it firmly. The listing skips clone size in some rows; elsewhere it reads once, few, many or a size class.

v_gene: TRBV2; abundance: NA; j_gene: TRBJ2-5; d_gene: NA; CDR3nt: TGTGCCAGCACCTTTTCCGGGGAAGAGACCCAGTACTTC; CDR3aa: CASTFSGEETQYF
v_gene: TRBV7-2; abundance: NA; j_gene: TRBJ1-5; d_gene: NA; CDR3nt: TGTGCCAGCAGCTCCAGGGGAGGCAATCAGCCCCAGCATTTT; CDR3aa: CASSSRGGNQPQHF
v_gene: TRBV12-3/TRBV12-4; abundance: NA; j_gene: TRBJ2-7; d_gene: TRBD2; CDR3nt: TGTGCCAACAGTCCCGGCCAGCGGGGAGCCTACGAGCAGTACTTC; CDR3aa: CANSPGQRGAYEQYF
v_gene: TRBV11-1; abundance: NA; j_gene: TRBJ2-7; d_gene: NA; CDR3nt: TGTGCCAGCAGCAGGCTAACAGGGAGCTCCTACGAGCAGTACTTC; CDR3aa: CASSRLTGSSYEQYF
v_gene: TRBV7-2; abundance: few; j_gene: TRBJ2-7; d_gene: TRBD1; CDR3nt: TGTGCCAGCAGCAACCGGGACAGCATATCCTACGAGCAGTACTTC; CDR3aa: CASSNRDSISYEQYF
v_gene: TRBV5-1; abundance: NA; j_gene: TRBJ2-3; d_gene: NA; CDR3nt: TGCGCCAGCTGCAGTGAGGGCTTCACAGATACGCAGTATTTT; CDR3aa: CASCSEGFTDTQYF
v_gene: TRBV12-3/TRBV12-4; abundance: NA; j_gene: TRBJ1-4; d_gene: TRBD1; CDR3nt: TGTGCCAGCAGTTTCTCGACAGGGGGTGAAAAACTGTTTTTT; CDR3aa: CASSFSTGGEKLFF
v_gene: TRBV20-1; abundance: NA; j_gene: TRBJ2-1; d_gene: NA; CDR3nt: TGCAGTGCTGGTGTACCGGGATTCGGTGGTGAGCAGTTCTTC; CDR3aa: CSAGVPGFGGEQFF
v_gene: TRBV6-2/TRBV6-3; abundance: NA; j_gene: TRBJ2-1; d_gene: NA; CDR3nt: TGTGCCAGCGGGGCGGGACTCCTGCGAAATGAGCAGTTCTTC; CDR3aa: CASGAGLLRNEQFF
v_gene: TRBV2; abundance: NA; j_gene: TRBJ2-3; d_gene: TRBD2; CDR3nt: TGTGCCAGCGGGGGCCTAGCGGGAGTGGATACGCAGTATTTT; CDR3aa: CASGGLAGVDTQYF
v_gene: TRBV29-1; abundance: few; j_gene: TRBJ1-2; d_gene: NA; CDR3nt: TGCAGCGTTGTGGGGGGGGAGACAGCCTATGGCTACACCTTC; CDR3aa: CSVVGGETAYGYTF
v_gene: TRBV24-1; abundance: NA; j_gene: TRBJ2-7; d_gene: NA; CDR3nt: TGTGCCACCAGTGTAGCCGGGACAAACTACGAGCAGTACTTC; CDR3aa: CATSVAGTNYEQYF
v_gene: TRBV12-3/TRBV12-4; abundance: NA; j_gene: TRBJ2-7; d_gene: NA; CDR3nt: TGTGCCAGCAGTTATGGGGGGGGCCGCTACGAGCAGTACTTC; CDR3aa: CASSYGGGRYEQYF
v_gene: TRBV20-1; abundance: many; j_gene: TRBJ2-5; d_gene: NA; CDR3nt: TGCAGTGCTAGAGATATGGCTAGCACCACGGAGACCCAGTACTTC; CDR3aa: CSARDMASTTETQYF
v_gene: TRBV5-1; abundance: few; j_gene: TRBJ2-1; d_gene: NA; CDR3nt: TGCGCCAGCAGCTTGGGAGCGGGTGAGCAGTTCTTC; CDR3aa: CASSLGAGEQFF
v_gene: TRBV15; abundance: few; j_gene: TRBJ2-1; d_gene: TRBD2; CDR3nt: TGTGCCACCGAGCGGGAGGGTTACAATGAGCAGTTCTTC; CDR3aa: CATEREGYNEQFF
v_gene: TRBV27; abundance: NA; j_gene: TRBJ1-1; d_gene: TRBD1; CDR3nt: TGTGCCAGCAGTCCCGAACAGGGGACTGCCGCTGAAGCTTTCTTT; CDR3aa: CASSPEQGTAAEAFF
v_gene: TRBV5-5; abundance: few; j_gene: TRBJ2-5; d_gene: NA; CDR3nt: TGTGCCAGCAGCTTGGCCAAGGCCCGCCGGGAGACCCAGTACTTC; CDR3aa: CASSLAKARRETQYF
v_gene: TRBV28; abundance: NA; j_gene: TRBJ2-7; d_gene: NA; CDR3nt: TGTGCCAGCAGTTTAAGGGTTGGCGAGCAGTACTTC; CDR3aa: CASSLRVGEQYF
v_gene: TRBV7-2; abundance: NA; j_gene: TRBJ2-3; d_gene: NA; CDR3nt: TGTGCCAGCACCGACGTAGGGAATACGCAGTATTTT; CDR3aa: CASTDVGNTQYF
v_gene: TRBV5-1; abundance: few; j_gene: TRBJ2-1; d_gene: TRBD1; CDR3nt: TGCGCCAGCAGCTGGGGACAGGGGGCGTTGGATGAGCAGTTCTTC; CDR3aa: CASSWGQGALDEQFF
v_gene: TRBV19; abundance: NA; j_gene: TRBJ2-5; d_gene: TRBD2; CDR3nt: TGTGCCAGTAGTATAGGGCTTTGGCGGGAGAGGACCCAGTACTTC; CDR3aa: CASSIGLWRERTQYF
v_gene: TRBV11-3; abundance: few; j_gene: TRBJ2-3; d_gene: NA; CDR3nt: TGTGCCAGCAGCTTAGTGACAGAGGCAGATACGCAGTATTTT; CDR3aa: CASSLVTEADTQYF
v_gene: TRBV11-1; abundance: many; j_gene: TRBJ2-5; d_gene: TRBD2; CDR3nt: TGTGCCAGCAGCTTTGGGACTAGCGGGGAGACCCAGTACTTC; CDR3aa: CASSFGTSGETQYF
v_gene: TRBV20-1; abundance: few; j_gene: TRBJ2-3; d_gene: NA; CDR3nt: TGCAGTGCTTCCCACAGGCAGCCCACAGATACGCAGTATTTT; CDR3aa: CSASHRQPTDTQYF
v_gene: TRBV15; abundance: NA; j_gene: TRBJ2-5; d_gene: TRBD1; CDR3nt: TGTGCCACCAGCAGGGCGACGACAGGGAGCGCGCAGTACTTC; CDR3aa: CATSRATTGSAQYF
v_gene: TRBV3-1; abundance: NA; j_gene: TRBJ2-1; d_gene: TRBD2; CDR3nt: TGTGCCAGCAGCCAGTCTGCCGGGACTAGGTGGTATGAGCAGTTCTTC; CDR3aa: CASSQSAGTRWYEQFF
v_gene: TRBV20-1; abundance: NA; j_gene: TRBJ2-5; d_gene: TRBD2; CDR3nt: TGCAGTGCTAGATCAGGGAGGGTGGTGGCAGAGACCCAGTACTTC; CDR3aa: CSARSGRVVAETQYF
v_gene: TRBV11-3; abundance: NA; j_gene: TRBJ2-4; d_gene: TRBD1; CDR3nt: TGTGCCAGCAGCTTATGGGGGGACAGGGGGGTCTCTGGCGCCAAAAACATTCAGTACTTC; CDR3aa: CASSLWGDRGVSGAKNIQYF
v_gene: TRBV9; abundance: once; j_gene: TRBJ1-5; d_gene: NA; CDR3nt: TGTGCCAGCAGCTTTTCCCCCGAGGGTGATCAGCCCCAGCATTTT; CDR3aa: CASSFSPEGDQPQHF
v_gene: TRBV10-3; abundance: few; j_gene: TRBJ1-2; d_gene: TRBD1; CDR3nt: TGTGCCATCAGGACGGACAGGGGGAATTACTATGGCTACACCTTC; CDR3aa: CAIRTDRGNYYGYTF
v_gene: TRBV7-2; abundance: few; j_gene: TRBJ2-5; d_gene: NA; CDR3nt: TGTGCCAGCAGCTTAGCAAACACCTACAGGGAGACCCAGTACTTC; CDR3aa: CASSLANTYRETQYF
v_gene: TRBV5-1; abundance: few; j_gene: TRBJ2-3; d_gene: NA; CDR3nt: TGCGCCAGCAGCTTATATCGGAACACAGATACGCAGTATTTT; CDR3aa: CASSLYRNTDTQYF
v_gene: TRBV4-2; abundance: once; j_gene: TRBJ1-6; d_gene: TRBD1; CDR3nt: TGTGCCAGCAGCCATTTCCGGGACAGCTATAATTCACCCCTCCACTTT; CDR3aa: CASSHFRDSYNSPLHF
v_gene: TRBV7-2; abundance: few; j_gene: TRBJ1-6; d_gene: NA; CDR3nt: TGTGCCAGCAGCCAAAGAGTGGGGCGACCCCTCCACTTT; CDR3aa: CASSQRVGRPLHF
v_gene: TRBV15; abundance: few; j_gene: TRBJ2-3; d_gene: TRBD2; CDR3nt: TGTGCCACCAGCAGAGATCCAACTAGCGGGAGAACAGATACGCAGTATTTT; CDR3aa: CATSRDPTSGRTDTQYF
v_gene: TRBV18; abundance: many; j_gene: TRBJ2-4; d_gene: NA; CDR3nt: TGTGCCAGCTCACCATTGGTCAAAAACATTCAGTACTTC; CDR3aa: CASSPLVKNIQYF
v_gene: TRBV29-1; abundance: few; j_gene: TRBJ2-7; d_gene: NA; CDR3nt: TGCAGCGTCGCGGTTAACGGCTACGAGCAGTACTTC; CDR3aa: CSVAVNGYEQYF
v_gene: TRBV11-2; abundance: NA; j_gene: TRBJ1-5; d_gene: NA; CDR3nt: TGTGCCAGCAGCTTATCCCGGGACACGCGGAATCAGCCCCAGCATTTT; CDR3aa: CASSLSRDTRNQPQHF
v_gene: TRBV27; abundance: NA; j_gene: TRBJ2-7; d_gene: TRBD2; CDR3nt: TGTGCCAGCAGTTTACAGTCTAGCGGCTCCTACGAGCAGTACTTC; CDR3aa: CASSLQSSGSYEQYF
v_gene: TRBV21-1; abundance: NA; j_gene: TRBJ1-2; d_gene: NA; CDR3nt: TGTGCCAGCAGCAATAGGCGGGACACCTCTAACTATGGCTACACCTTC; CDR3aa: CASSNRRDTSNYGYTF
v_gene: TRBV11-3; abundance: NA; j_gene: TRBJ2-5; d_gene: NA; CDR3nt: TGTGCCAGCAGCTTAGTGGGAGGGACAGCTCAAGAGACCCAGTACTTC; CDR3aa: CASSLVGGTAQETQYF
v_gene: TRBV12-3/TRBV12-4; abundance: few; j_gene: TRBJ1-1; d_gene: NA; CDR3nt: TGTGCCAGCAGCCCGGTTGGGCACAAAGCTTTCTTT; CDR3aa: CASSPVGHKAFF
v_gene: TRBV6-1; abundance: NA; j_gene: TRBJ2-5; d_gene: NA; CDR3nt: TGTGCCAGCAGTGAGGGGGGGGCCGAAGGAGAGACCCAGTACTTC; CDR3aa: CASSEGGAEGETQYF